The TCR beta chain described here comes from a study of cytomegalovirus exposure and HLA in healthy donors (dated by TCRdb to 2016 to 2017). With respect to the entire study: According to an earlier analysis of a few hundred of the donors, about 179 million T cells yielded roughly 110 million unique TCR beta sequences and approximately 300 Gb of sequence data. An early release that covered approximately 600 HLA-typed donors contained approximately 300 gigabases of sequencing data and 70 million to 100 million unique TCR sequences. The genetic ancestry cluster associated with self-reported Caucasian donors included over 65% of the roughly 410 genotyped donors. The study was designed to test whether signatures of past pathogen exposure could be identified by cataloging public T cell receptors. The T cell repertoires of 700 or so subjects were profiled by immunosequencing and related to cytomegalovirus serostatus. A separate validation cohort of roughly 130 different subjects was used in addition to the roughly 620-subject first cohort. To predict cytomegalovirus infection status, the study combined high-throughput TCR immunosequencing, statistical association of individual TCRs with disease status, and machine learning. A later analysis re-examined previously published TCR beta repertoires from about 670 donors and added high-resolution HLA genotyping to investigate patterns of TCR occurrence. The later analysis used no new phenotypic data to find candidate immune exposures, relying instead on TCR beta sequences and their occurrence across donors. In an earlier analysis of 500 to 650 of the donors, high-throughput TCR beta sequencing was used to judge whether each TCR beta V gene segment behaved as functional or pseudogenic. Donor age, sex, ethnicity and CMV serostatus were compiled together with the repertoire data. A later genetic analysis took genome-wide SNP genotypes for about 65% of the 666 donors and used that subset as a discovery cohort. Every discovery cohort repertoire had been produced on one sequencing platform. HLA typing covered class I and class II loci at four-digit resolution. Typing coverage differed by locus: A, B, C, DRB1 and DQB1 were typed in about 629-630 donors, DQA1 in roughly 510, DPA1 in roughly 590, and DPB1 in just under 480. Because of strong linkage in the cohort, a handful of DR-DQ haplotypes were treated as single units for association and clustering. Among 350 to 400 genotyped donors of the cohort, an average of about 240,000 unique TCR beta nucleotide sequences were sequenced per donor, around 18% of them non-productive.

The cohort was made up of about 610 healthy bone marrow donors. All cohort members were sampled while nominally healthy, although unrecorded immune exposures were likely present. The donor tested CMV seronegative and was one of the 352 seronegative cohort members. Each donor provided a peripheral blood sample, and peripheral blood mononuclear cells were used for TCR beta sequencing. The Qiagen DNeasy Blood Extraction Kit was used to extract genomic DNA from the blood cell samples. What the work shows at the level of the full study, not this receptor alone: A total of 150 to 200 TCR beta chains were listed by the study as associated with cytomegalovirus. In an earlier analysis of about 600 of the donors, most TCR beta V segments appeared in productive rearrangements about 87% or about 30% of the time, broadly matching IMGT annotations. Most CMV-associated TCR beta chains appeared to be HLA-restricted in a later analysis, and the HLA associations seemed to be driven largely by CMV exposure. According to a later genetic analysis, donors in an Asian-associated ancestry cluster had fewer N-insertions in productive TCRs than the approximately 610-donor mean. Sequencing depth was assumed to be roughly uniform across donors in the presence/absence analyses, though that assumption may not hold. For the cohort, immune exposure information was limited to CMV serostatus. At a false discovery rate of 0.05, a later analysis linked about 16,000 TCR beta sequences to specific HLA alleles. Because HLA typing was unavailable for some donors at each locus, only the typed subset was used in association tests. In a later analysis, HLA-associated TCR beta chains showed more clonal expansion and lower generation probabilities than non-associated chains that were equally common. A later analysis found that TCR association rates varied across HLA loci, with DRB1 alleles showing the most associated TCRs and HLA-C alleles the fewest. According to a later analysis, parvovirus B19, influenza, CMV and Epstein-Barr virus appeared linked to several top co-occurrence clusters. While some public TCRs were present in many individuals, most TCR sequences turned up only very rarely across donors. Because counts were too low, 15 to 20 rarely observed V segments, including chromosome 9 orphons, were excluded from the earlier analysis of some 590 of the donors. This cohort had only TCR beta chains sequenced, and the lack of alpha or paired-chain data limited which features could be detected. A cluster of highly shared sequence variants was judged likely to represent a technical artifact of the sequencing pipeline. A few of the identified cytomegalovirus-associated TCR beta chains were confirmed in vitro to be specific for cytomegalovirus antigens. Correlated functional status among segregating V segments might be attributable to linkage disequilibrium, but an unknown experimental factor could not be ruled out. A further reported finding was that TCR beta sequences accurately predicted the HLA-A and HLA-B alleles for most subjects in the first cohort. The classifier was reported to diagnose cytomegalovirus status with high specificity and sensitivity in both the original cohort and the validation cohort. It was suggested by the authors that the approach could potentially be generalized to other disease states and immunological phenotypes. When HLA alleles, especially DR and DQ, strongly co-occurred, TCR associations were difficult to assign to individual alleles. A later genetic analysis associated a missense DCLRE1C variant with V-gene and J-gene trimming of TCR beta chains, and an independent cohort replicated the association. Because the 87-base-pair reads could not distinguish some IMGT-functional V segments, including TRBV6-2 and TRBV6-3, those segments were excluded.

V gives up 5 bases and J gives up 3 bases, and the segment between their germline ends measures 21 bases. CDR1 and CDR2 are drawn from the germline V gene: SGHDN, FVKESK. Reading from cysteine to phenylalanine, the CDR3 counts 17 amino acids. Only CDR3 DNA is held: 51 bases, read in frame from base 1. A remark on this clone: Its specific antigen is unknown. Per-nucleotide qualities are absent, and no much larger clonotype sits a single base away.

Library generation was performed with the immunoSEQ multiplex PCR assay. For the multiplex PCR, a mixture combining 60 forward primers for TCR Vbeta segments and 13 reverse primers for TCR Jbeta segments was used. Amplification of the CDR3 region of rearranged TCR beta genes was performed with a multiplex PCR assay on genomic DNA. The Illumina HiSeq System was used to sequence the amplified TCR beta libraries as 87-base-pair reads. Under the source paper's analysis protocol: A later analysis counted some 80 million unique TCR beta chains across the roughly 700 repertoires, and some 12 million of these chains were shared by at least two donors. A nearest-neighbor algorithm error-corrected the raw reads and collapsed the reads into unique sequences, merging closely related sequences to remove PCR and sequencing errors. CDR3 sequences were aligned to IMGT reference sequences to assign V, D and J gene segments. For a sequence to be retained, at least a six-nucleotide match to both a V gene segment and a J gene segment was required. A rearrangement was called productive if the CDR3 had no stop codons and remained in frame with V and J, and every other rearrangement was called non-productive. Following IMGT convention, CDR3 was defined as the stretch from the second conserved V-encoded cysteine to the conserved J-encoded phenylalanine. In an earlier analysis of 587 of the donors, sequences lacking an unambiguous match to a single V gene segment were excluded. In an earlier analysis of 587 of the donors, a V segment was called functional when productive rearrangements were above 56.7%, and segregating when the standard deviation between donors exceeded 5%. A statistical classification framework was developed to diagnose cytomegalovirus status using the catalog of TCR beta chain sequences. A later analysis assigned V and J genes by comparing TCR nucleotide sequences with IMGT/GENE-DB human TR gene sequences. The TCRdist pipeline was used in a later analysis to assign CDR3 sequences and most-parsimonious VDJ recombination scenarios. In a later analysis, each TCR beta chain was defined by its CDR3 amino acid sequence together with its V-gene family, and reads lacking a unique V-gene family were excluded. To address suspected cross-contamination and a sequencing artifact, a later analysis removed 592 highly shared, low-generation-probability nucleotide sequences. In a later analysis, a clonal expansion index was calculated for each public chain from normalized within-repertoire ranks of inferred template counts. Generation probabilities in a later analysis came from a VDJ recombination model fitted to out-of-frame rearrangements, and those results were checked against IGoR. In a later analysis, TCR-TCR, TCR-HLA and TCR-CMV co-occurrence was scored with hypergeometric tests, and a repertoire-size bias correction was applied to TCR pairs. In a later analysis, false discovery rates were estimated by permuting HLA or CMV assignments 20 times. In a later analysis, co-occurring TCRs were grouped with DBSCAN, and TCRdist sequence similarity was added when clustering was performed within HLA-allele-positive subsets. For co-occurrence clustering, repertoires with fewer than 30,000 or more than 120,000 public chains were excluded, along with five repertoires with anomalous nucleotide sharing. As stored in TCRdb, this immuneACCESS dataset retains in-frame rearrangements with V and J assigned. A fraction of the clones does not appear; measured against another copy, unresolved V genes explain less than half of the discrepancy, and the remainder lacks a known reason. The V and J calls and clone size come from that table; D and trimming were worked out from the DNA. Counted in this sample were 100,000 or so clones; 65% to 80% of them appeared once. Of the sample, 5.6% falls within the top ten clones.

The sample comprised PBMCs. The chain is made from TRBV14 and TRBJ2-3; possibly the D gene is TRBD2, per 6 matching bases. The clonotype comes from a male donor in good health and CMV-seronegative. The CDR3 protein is CASSSSWLASETDTQYF. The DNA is TGTGCCAGCAGCTCGTCGTGGCTAGCGAGCGAGACAGATACGCAGTATTTT.